The 2 T cell receptor beta chains reported below all come from one sample, sequenced in a study of cytomegalovirus exposure and HLA in healthy donors. PCR employed 60 Vbeta and 13 Jbeta primers. Produced via immunoSEQ multiplex PCR; TCRdb's table is partial and in-frame only. The sample records more than 140,000 clones, roughly 85% being singletons. The sequenced sample consisted of PBMCs. All receptors derive from a male donor in good health and CMV-seronegative.

The chain carries TRBV9 and TRBJ2-3, with 10 bases matching TRBD2. Germline V CDR1 and CDR2: SGDLS, YYNGEE. The CDR3 contains 16 residues. V trimming: 0 bases; J trimming: 2 bases; junction bases outside the gene matches: 3. This CDR3 reads CASSVGTSGYTDTQYF. DNA for the CDR3: TGTGCCAGCAGCGTAGGGACTAGCGGTTACACAGATACGCAGTATTTT.

The rearrangement joins TRBV11-2 to TRBJ2-3; 15 bases map to TRBD2. CDR1 SGHAT and CDR2 FQNNGV come from the germline V gene. The V gene end was trimmed by 0 bases and the J gene end by 8 bases; junction bases not matched to a gene: 3. The CDR3 spans 16 residues. CDR3: CASSLDRTSGGATQYF. The CDR3 bases are TGTGCCAGCAGCTTAGATCGGACTAGCGGGGGGGCTACGCAGTATTTT. Full variable domain (rest looked up from reference TRBV11-2 and TRBJ2-3): EAGVAQSPRYKIIEKRQSVAFWCNPISGHATLYWYQQILGQGPKLLIQFQNNGVVDDSQLPKDRFSAERLKGVDSTLKIQPAKLEDSAVYLCASSLDRTSGGATQYFGPGTRLTVL.